This T cell receptor beta chain originates from a study of identical twins. Looked up from germline, CDR1 is DFQATT and CDR2 is SNEGSKA (reference sequence). The CDR3 is 12 residues long. Between the trimmed V and J ends, which lost 5 bases and 4 bases, there was a span of 10 bases. A universal primer site came from template switching; cDNA carried unique molecular identifiers. TCRdb reprocessed the 5' RACE reads with MiXCR, giving one entry per CDR3 protein. The table shows under 450,000 distinct CDR3 sequences, with under 20% occurring only once. This clonotype was counted only a few times. Its matching antigen is unknown. Findings and limits, study-wide: High-abundance cord blood beta clonotypes had fewer insertions; memory repertoires showed none. When twins shared out-of-frame alpha sequences, those sequences had excess low generation probability.

The TCR sequence derives from a man aged 50-59 years in good health. The chain uses TRBV20-1 and TRBJ2-3; D not resolved. The sample consisted of naive T cells sorted from blood. CDR3 sequence (DNA): TGCAGTGCTTCGGACCGCCCAGATACGCAGTATTTT. It translates to CSASDRPDTQYF.